The next 10 T cell receptor beta chains were all read from a single sample in a study of beta chain features in type 1 diabetes. These receptors lack a known antigen. As every portion of the isolated RNA was reverse transcribed, the sequencing read expressed TCRB transcripts. Method: immunoSEQ multiplex PCR; TCRdb's copy keeps in-frame clones and lacks some. The sample includes more than 100,000 clones, 16% of them seen just once. Study conclusions and caveats: Among patients with Type 1 diabetes, TCRB CDR3s were moderately but significantly shorter in every one of the four CD4+ subsets.

The sequencing sample was made of central memory CD4+ T cells from blood. The receptors stem from a man aged 25 to 40 with type 1 diabetes.

This clone was found many times. J is TRBJ2-3 and V is TRBV4-3; 9 nucleotides line up with TRBD2. The CDR3 contains 16 residues. Trimming took 4 bases from V and 1 from J; bases not matched to a gene: 6. Germline V gives CDR1 LGHNA, CDR2 YSLEER. CDR3: CASSPLLAGRTDTQYF. The CDR3 nucleotides read TGCGCCAGCAGCCCTCTTCTAGCGGGGCGCACAGATACGCAGTATTTT.

This clone was detected ten times or more. The CDR3 DNA follows: TGTGCCAGCAGCTTCCGGAACCAAGAGACCCAGTACTTC. This translates into CASSFRNQETQYF. The rearrangement uses TRBV7-3 and TRBJ2-5; D is uncertain. The V gene's germline CDR1 is SGHTA and CDR2 FQGTGA. Trimming removed 3 bases from V and 0 bases from J, with 5 bases in between. CDR3 length: 13 amino acids.

In this sample, this clone turned up a few times. J is TRBJ2-4 and V is TRBV19; D is perhaps TRBD1 (5 bases). This CDR3 is 12 amino acids long. Per the germline V gene, CDR1 is LNHDA and CDR2 is SQIVND (reference sequence). Trimming removed 10 bases from V and 5 bases from J, with 12 bases in between. CDR3: CATLGAENIQYF. CDR3 bases: TGTGCCACCCTTGGGGCAGAAAACATTCAGTACTTC.

The chain recombines TRBV30 with TRBJ2-3; 7 nucleotides agree with TRBD1. Trimming removed 4 bases from V and 5 bases from J; junction bases left unmatched: 12. The CDR3 is 15 amino acids. Per germline, CDR1 GTSNPN and CDR2 SVGIG (reference sequence). The CDR3 loop is CAWIPLAGGRDTQYF. The CDR3 nucleotides are TGTGCCTGGATCCCCTTAGCAGGGGGTAGAGATACGCAGTATTTT.

This clone was counted at least ten times. This chain joins TRBV6-7 and TRBJ2-1; D gene ambiguous. TRBV6-7 counts as an open reading frame of uncertain function. Trimming took 2 bases from V and 4 from J, leaving 6 bases between them. This CDR3 has 13 amino acids. The CDR3 nucleotides read TGTGCCAGCAGTTACGCTGGTTACAATGAGCAGTTCTTC. Protein: CASSYAGYNEQFF.

This clone was counted only a few times. It is likely a read error: a sequence one base away is far more abundant. Additional DNA sequences in this sample encode the identical CDR3. The V and J genes are TRBV29-1 and TRBJ2-7; no definite D call. From germline, CDR1 is SQVTM and CDR2 ANQGSEA. Between the trimmed V and J ends, which lost 6 bases and 0 bases, there was a span of 18 bases. The CDR3 runs 15 residues. CDR3 coding DNA: TGCAGCGTACCAACCATTCCCAGGAGCTCCTACGAGCAGTACTTC. Residues: CSVPTIPRSSYEQYF.

This clone has just a few counts. This sequence joins TRBV30 and TRBJ2-1, with 7 bases lining up with TRBD2. This CDR3 region has 14 residues. The germline CDR1 and CDR2 sequences are GTSNPN and SVGIG (reference sequence). V was pared by 2 bases and J by 0 bases, with 1 base of the junction left unmatched. The CDR3 coding sequence is TGTGCCTGGAGTCGGGGGGTCTCCTACAATGAGCAGTTCTTC. Protein sequence: CAWSRGVSYNEQFF.

A few counts support this clone. The chain carries TRBV7-8 and TRBJ1-3, with 8 bases that match TRBD1. There are 14 residues in the CDR3. V lost 5 bases to trimming and J lost 4 bases; unmatched junction nucleotides: 4. Germline CDR1 SGHVS, CDR2 FQNEAQ. The DNA of the CDR3 is TGTGCCAGCAGCACTGGACAGGGAGGAAACACCATATATTTT. The encoded protein is CASSTGQGGNTIYF.

In its sample, this clone was seen many times. The rearrangement links TRBV23-1 to TRBJ2-1; D is undetermined. TRBV23-1 is an open reading frame whose function is uncertain. Trimming removed 6 bases from V and 1 base from J, with 13 bases in between. The CDR3 contains 15 residues. CDR3 region: CASRSMEGSYNEQFF. CDR3 coding DNA: TGCGCCAGCAGGTCGATGGAAGGGTCCTACAATGAGCAGTTCTTC.

This clone has more than one count but fewer than ten. The rearrangement uses TRBV10-3 and TRBJ2-7, with 7 bases aligning to TRBD1. Germline V gene lookup returns CDR1 ENHRY and CDR2 SYGVKD. There are 14 residues in the CDR3. Trimming at V came to 10 bases and at J to 4 bases, leaving 13 bases not matched to a gene. The chain's CDR3 is CATIHFGTAYEQYF. CDR3 bases: TGTGCCACCATCCATTTTGGGACAGCGTACGAGCAGTACTTC.